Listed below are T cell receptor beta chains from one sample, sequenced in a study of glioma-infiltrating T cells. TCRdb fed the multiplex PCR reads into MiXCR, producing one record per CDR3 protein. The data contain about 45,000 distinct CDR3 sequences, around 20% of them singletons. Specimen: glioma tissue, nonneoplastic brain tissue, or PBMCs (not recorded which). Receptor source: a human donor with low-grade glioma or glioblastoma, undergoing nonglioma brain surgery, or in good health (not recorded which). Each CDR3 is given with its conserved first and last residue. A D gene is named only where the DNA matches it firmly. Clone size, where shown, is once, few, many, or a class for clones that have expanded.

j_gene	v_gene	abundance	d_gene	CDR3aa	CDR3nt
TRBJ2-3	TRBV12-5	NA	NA	CASGLVIRGIDTQYF	TGTGCTAGTGGTTTGGTAATAAGGGGCATAGATACGCAGTATTTT
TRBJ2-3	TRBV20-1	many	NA	CSASDQHSSTDTQYF	TGCAGTGCTAGTGATCAACATTCTAGCACAGATACGCAGTATTTT
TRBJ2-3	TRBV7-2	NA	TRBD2	CASRHQAGGSTSTDTKYF	TGTGCCAGCAGACATCAAGCGGGAGGGAGTACTAGCACAGATACGAAGTATTTT
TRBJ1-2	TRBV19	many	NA	CASSIEAAGDYGYTF	TGTGCCAGTAGTATAGAGGCAGCGGGGGACTATGGCTACACCTTC
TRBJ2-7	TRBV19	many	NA	CASSMGTYTPYEQYF	TGTGCCAGTAGTATGGGGACCTATACTCCTTACGAGCAGTACTTC
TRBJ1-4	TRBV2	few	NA	CASKDGTGSNEKLFF	TGTGCCAGCAAGGACGGTACAGGGTCAAATGAAAAACTGTTTTTT
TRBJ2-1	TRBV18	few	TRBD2	CASSSQTGSGRGNEQFF	TGTGCCAGCTCATCCCAGACTGGTAGCGGGAGGGGCAATGAGCAGTTCTTC
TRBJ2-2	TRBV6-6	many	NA	CASSYYTSSAGELFF	TGTGCCAGCAGTTACTATACTAGTTCTGCCGGGGAGCTGTTTTTT
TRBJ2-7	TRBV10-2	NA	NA	CASSELGTSYEQYF	TGCGCCAGCAGTGAGCTCGGCACCTCCTACGAGCAGTACTTC
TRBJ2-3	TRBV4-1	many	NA	CASSPTLGGEVDTQYF	TGCGCCAGCAGCCCGACCCTCGGAGGGGAGGTAGATACGCAGTATTTT